The TCR beta chain under discussion was sequenced for a study of identical twins. TCRdb fed the 5' RACE reads into MiXCR, producing one record per CDR3 protein. In the table there are roughly 540,000 distinct CDR3 sequences, 20% to 25% of which are singletons. Study-level results: The study found excess low generation probability among twin-shared out-of-frame alpha sequences.

This clonotype was counted between two and nine times. The antigen is unknown. In addition, the sample was reused for a study of T cells expressing NK-cell markers.

The sample consisted of CD4+ T cells sorted from blood. This clonotype originated in a woman aged 18-35 years in good health.

The CDR3: CASSLGSSTGKNYGYTF. The DNA for the CDR3 is TGTGCCAGCAGCTTGGGGAGTTCGACAGGGAAGAACTATGGCTACACCTTC. This chain links TRBV5-8 with TRBJ1-2, with 7 bases identical to TRBD1. CDR3 length: 17 residues. V gave up 0 bases and J gave up 2 bases; unmatched junction bases: 10. CDR1 is SGHTS and CDR2 is YDEGEE in the germline V gene.